This T cell receptor (beta chain) was captured in a study of T cells of healthy individuals. Trimming shortened V by 11 bases and J by 2 bases, and 13 bases separated the two germline ends. Germline CDR1 is SEHNR and CDR2 is FQNEAQ (reference sequence). The CDR3 runs 12 residues. From the 5' RACE reads, TCRdb called clonotypes with MiXCR, one entry per CDR3 protein. The sample consists of more than 85,000 distinct CDR3 sequences, 17% of them appearing once. There are a few counts of this clonotype. The sequence derives from a human donor in good health. The gene calls are TRBV7-9 and TRBJ2-7, with TRBD2 as a possible D gene (6 bases). The CDR3 reads CAGGAGAYEQYF. The CDR3 region has the DNA TGTGCCGGAGGGGCCGGGGCCTACGAGCAGTACTTC.